This TCR beta chain was sequenced for a study of shared clonotypes between healthy human individuals. Turning to this clone: Its specificity is not known.

TCRdb's table, derived via immunoSEQ multiplex PCR, lists solely in-frame clones and lacks some. The data contain roughly 1.5 million clones, approximately 98% of them singletons. Study-level findings and limits: Despite large depth, sorted-subset datasets appeared incompletely sequenced. Since donors were few, the genetic and exposure-history diversity represented was limited.

A CD45RA+ naive subset and a CD45RA-negative memory subset were split from CD4+ cells. Germline CDR1 reads MNHEY; CDR2 reads SVGAGI. The length of the CDR3 is 13 residues. Trimming stripped 6 bases from V and 7 bases from J, with 16 bases between. The V call is TRBV6-5, the J call TRBJ2-7; D possibly corresponds to TRBD1 (8 bases). Sequencing was done on a sample of naive CD4+ T cells sorted from blood. Subset of the sample: CD45RA+ positively selected. The clonotype comes from a man aged 25-45 years in good health. The CDR3 nucleotides read TGTGCCAGCAGGGTACAGGGGGAGGGGGAGCAGTACTTC. Its protein product is CASRVQGEGEQYF.